These 9 T cell receptor beta chains were all obtained from the same sample, sequenced in a study of human T cells and chemical hapten exposure. The time point was: patch test 3, about 24 weeks after DPC sensitization. Described treatment: therapeutic diphenylcyclopropenone sensitization with weekly scalp DPC. TCRdb re-derived calls from the RACE reads in MiXCR, one entry per CDR3 protein. The sample gives roughly 150,000 distinct CDR3 sequences, about 30% of which show up once; 2.1% is in the top ten. Material: whole blood, obtained in connection with sensitization to the hapten diphenylcyclopropenone (DPC). All receptors come from a woman between 18 and 30 years old with alopecia areata. Some clones in this sample may be carry-over from other donors' samples.

The chain recombines TRBV15 with TRBJ2-7; D not resolved. The CDR3 sequence is 13 residues long. Between the trimmed V and J ends, which lost 0 bases and 4 bases, there was a span of 7 bases. CDR1 and CDR2 from the germline V gene are LNHNV and YYDKDF (reference sequence). CDR3 loop: CATSRDWGYEQYF. In DNA, the CDR3 is TGTGCCACCAGCAGAGATTGGGGTTACGAGCAGTACTTC.

The chain combines TRBV5-1 with TRBJ2-7; D is unclear. CDR1 and CDR2 from the germline V gene are SGHRS and YFSETQ. Trimming removed 4 bases from V and 7 bases from J, with 12 bases in between. The CDR3 loop spans 12 amino acids. This chain's CDR3 is CASSKPSLEQYF. CDR3 bases: TGCGCCAGCAGCAAACCTAGTTTGGAGCAGTACTTC.

In this sample, this clonotype turned up a few times. The chain is built from TRBV29-1 and TRBJ1-1; D not resolved. The CDR3 is 8 amino acids. Trimming cost V 6 bases and J 5 bases, with 1 base left between them. Germline V gene sequence: CDR1 SQVTM, CDR2 ANQGSEA. CDR3 residues: CSVTEAFF. The DNA of the CDR3 is TGCAGCGTGACTGAAGCTTTCTTT. The whole variable domain, filled in from reference TRBV29-1 and TRBJ1-1, reads SAVISQKPSRDICQRGTSLTIQCQVDSQVTMMFWYRQQPGQSLTLIATANQGSEATYESGFVIDKFPISRPNLTFSTLTVSNMSPEDSSIYLCSVTEAFFGQGTRLTVV.

This clonotype has ten or more counts. This chain links TRBV9 with TRBJ1-4, with TRBD1 identical over 11 bases. This CDR3 is 14 amino acids long. Trimming at V came to 2 bases and at J to 8 bases, leaving 2 bases not matched to a gene. Germline V gives CDR1 SGDLS, CDR2 YYNGEE. CDR3: CASSVGTGGEKLFF. The CDR3 DNA reads as TGTGCCAGCAGCGTCGGGACAGGGGGGGAAAAACTGTTTTTT.

This clonotype was recorded only once. This chain connects TRBV12-2 to TRBJ2-7. TRBV12-2 is noted as a pseudogene. The CDR3 extends over 13 amino acids. CDR3 protein: CASRLGMNYEQYF. The CDR3 DNA follows: TGTGCAAGTCGCCTAGGAATGAACTACGAGCAGTACTTC.

This rearrangement joins TRBV29-1 to TRBJ2-3; TRBD2 agrees at 12 bases. Germline lookup yields CDR1 SQVTM and CDR2 ANQGSEA. There are 16 residues in the CDR3. J lost 2 bases, V lost 1 base, and 4 bases had no gene match. CDR3 sequence (DNA): TGCAGCGTTGAAGGTGGACTAGCGGGGCTCACAGATACGCAGTATTTT. It is translated as CSVEGGLAGLTDTQYF.

V is TRBV7-2 and J is TRBJ2-2, with D perhaps TRBD2 (6 bases). Germline V gives CDR1 SGHTA, CDR2 FQGNSA. V lost 5 bases to trimming and J lost 6 bases, with 13 bases between them. The CDR3 loop spans 14 amino acids. CDR3 nucleotide sequence: TGTGCCAGCAGCACACTAGCTTTGGCCGGGGAGCTGTTTTTT. This sequence encodes CASSTLALAGELFF.

The V and J genes are TRBV11-2 and TRBJ2-5; either TRBD1 or TRBD2 may supply D (5 bases each). Germline CDR1 is SGHAT and CDR2 is FQNNGV. This CDR3 region has 15 residues. With 1 base removed from V and 1 base from J, the gap between germline ends came to 10 bases. The chain's CDR3 is CASSLVMRGQETQYF. CDR3 DNA sequence: TGTGCCAGCAGCTTAGTCATGAGGGGCCAAGAGACCCAGTACTTC.

This clonotype was seen just once. This rearrangement joins TRBV20-1 to TRBJ2-3, with D hard to call. V gave up 7 bases and J gave up 3 bases, with 8 bases separating them. The CDR3 has 11 amino acids. Germline lookup yields CDR1 DFQATT and CDR2 SNEGSKA (reference sequence). The DNA of the CDR3 is TGCAGTGGCAAGCTAACAGATACGCAGTATTTT. Its translation: CSGKLTDTQYF.